This T cell receptor (beta chain) was captured in a study of shared clonotypes between healthy human individuals. Study-wide results and limits: Non-shared clonotypes had lower generation probabilities than clonotypes shared by all four sorted-subset donors.

Once extracted for a subset, genomic DNA was divided evenly among several immunoSEQ plates. This table comes from immunoSEQ multiplex PCR, and its TCRdb copy is limited to in-frame clones, with some not included. The sample carries millions of clones, 85% to 95% recorded once. Only Caucasian adults living in Nashville, Tennessee made up the donor group. As concerns this clone: Its target is unknown.

The CDR3 sequence is 16 residues long. Trimming cost V 0 bases and J 4 bases, with 14 bases left between them. Germline V gene data show CDR1 as SGHTA and CDR2 as FQGNSA. The sequence was obtained from a young man in good health. The V and J genes are TRBV7-2 and TRBJ2-3, with D perhaps TRBD1 (6 bases). Sequencing was carried out using naive CD4+ T cells sorted from blood. Indicated subset: CD45RA+ positively selected. In DNA form, the CDR3 reads TGTGCCAGCAGCTTAGCGCTACCAGGGGCAGCAGATACGCAGTATTTT. Protein sequence: CASSLALPGAADTQYF.